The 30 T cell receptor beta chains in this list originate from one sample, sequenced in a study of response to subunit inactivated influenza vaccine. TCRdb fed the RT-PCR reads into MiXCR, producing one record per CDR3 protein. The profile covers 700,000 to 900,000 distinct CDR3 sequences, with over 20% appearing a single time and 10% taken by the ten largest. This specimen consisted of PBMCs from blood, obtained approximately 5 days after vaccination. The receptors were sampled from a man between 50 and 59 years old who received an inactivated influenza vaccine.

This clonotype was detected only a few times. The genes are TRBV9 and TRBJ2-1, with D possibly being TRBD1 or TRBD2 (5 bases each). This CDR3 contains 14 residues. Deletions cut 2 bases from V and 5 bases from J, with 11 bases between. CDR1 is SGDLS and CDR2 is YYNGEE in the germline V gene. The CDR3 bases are TGTGCCAGCAGCGTGGGGACCTTCAACAATGAGCAGTTCTTC. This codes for CASSVGTFNNEQFF.

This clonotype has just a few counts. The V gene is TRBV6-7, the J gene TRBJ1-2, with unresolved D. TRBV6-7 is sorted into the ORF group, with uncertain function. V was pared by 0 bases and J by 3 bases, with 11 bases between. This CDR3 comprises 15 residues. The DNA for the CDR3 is TGTGCCAGCAGTTACTCGACGGACGGAGACTATGGCTACACCTTC. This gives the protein CASSYSTDGDYGYTF.

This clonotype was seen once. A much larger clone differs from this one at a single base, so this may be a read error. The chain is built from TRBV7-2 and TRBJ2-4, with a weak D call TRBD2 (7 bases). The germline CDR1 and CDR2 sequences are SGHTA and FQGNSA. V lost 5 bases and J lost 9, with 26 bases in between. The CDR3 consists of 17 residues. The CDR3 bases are TGTGCCAGCAGCCCGCCCATGGGGGGGGCCGACTTAATCATTCAGTACTTC. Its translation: CASSPPMGGADLIIQYF.

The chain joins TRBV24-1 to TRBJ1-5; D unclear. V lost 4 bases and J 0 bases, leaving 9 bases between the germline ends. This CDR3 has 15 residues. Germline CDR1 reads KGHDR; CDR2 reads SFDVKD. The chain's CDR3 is CATSEAGPSNQPQHF. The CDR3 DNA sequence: TGTGCCACCAGTGAAGCGGGCCCTAGCAATCAGCCCCAGCATTTT.

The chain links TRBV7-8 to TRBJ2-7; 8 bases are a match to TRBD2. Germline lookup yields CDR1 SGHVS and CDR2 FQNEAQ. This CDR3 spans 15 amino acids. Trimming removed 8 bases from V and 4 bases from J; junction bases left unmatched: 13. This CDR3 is CASRSLTSAIYEQYF. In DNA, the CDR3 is TGTGCCAGCCGGTCATTGACTAGCGCCATTTACGAGCAGTACTTC.

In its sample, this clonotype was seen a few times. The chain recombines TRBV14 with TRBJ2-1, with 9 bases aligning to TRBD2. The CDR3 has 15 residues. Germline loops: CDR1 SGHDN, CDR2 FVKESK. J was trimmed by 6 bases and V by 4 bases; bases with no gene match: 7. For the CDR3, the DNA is TGTGCCAGCAGCCGAAGCGGGGGGTCATTCAATGAGCAGTTCTTC. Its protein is CASSRSGGSFNEQFF.

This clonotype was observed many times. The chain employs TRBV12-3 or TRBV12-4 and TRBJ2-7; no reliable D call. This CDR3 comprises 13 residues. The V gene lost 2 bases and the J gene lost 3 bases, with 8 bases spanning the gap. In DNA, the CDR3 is TGTGCCAGCAGTTTAAGGCAGTTCTACGAGCAGTACTTC. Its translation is CASSLRQFYEQYF.

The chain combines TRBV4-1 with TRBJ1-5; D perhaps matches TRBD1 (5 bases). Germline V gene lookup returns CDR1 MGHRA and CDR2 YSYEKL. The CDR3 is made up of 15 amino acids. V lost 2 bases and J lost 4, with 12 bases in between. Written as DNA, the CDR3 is TGCGCCAGCAGCCAAAAGGGACTGGTTAATCAGCCCCAGCATTTT. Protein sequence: CASSQKGLVNQPQHF.

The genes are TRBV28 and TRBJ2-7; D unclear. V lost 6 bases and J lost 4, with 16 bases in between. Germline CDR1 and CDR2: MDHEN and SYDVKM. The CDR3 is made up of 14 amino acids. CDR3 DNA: TGTGCCAGCAGGCCGGGTTGGGTTTTGTACGAGCAGTACTTC. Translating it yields CASRPGWVLYEQYF.

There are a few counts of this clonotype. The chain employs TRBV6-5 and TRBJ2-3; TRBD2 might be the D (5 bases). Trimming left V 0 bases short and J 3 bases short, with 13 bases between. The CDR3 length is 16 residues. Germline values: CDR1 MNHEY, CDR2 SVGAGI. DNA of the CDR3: TGTGCCAGCAGTTACTCGACGCAGACGGGGACAGATACGCAGTATTTT. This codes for CASSYSTQTGTDTQYF.

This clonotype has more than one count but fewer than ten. The CDR3 sequence is CASSRRNGYEQYF. In DNA, the CDR3 is TGTGCCAGCAGCCGAAGGAACGGATACGAGCAGTACTTC. The J gene is TRBJ2-7, the V gene TRBV7-2; no definite D call. The germline V and J ends were trimmed by 5 bases and 4 bases, with 12 bases remaining between them. Germline lookup yields CDR1 SGHTA and CDR2 FQGNSA. The CDR3 extends over 13 amino acids.

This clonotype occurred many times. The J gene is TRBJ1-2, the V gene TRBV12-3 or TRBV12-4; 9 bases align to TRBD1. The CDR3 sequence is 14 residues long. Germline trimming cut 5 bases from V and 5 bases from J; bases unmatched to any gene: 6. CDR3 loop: CASSQEGQGYGYTF. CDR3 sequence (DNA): TGTGCCAGCAGTCAAGAGGGACAGGGTTATGGCTACACCTTC.

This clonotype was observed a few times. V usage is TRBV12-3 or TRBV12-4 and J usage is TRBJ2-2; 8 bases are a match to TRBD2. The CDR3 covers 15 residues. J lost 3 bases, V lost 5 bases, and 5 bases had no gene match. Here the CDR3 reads CASSPGLGYTGELFF. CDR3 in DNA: TGTGCCAGCAGTCCGGGACTAGGGTACACCGGGGAGCTGTTTTTT.

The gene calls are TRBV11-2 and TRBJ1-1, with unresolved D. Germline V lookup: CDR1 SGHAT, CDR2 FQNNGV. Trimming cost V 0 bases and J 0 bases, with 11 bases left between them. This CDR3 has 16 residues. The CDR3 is CASSLEAGIMNTEAFF. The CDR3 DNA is TGTGCCAGCAGCTTAGAAGCCGGGATCATGAACACTGAAGCTTTCTTT.

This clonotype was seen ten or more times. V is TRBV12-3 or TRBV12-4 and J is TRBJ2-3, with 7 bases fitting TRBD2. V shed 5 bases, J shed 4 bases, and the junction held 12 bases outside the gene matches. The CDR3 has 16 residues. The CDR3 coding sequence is TGTGCCAGCAGTCCGCAAGCGGGAATGGTCCCAGATACGCAGTATTTT. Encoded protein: CASSPQAGMVPDTQYF.

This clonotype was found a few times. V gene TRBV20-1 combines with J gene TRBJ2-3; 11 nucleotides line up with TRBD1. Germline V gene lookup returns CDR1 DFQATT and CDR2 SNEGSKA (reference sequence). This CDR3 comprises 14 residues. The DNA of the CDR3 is TGCCGCACTCCGGGACAGGGGGGCACAGATACGCAGTATTTT. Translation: CRTPGQGGTDTQYF.

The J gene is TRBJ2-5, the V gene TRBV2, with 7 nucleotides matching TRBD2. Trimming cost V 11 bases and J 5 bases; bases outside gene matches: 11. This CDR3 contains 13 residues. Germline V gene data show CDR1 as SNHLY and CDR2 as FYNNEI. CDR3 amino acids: CASNGGTWETQYF. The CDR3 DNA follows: TGTGCCTCGAACGGGGGGACTTGGGAGACCCAGTACTTC.

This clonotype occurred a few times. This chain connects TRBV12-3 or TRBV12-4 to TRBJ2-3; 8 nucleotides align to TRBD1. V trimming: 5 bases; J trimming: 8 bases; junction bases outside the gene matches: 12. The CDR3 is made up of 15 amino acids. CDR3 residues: CASSTGTGKGGTQYF. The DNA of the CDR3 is TGTGCCAGCAGTACCGGGACAGGTAAAGGAGGTACGCAGTATTTT.

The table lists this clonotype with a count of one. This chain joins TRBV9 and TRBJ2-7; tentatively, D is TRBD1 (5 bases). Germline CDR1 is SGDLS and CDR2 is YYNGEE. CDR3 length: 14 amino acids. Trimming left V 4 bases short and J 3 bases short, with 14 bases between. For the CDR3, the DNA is TGTGCCAGCAGCCCAAGGTGGGGCGACTACGAGCAGTACTTC. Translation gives CASSPRWGDYEQYF.

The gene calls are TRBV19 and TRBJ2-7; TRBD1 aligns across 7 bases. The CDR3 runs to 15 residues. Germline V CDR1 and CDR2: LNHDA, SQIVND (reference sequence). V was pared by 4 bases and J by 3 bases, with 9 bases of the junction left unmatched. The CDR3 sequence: CASSRVGQTNYEQYF. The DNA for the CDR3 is TGTGCCAGTAGTAGAGTGGGACAGACTAACTACGAGCAGTACTTC.

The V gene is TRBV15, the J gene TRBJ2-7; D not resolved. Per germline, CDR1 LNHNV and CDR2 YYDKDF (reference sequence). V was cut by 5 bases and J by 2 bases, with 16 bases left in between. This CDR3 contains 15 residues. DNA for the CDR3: TGTGCCACCAGCCCACACCCCAGTAACCCCTACGAGCAGTACTTC. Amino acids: CATSPHPSNPYEQYF.

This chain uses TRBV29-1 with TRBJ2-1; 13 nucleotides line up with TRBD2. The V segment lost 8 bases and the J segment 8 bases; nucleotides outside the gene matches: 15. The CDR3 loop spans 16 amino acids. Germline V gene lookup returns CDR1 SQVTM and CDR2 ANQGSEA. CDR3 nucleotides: TGCAGCTACCGTCCAGGACTAGCGGGAGCACTGGATGAGCAGTTCTTC. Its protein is CSYRPGLAGALDEQFF.

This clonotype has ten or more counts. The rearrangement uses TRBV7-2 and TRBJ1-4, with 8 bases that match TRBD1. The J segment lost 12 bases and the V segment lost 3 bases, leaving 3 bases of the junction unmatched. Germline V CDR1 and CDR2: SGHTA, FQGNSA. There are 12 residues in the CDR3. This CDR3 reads CASSFYRGELFF. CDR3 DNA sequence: TGTGCCAGCAGCTTTTACAGGGGGGAACTGTTTTTT.

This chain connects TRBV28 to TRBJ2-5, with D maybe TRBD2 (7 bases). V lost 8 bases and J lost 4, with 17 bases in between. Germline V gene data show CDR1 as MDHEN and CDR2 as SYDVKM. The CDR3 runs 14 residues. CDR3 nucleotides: TGTGCCAGCGGGGGGCCAGGGGAGGGAGAGACCCAGTACTTC. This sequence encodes CASGGPGEGETQYF. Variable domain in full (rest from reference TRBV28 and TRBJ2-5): DVKVTQSSRYLVKRTGEKVFLECVQDMDHENMFWYRQDPGLGLRLIYFSYDVKMKEKGDIPEGYSVSREKKERFSLILESASTNQTSMYLCASGGPGEGETQYFGPGTRLLVL.

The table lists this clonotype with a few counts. In nucleotides, the CDR3 is TGTGCCAGCAGCCAACATGGACGGAGCTCCTACAATGAGCAGTTCTTC. Encoded protein: CASSQHGRSSYNEQFF. The J gene is TRBJ2-1, the V gene TRBV4-2; D is undetermined. Germline CDR1 and CDR2: LGHNA and YNFKEQ. The V gene lost 2 bases and the J gene lost 0 bases, with 11 bases spanning the gap. The CDR3 has 16 residues.

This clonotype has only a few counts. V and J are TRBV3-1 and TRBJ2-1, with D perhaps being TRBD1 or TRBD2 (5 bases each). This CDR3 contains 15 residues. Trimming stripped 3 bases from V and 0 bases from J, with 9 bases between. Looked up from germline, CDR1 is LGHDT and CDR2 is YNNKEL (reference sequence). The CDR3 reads CASSHPGTSYNEQFF. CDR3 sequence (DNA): TGTGCCAGCAGCCACCCGGGGACCTCCTACAATGAGCAGTTCTTC.

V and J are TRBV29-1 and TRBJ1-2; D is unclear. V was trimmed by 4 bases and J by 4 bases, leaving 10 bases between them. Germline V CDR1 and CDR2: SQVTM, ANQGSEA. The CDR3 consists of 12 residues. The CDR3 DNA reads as TGCAGCGTTGTTGGCAGCTCCTATGGCTACACCTTC. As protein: CSVVGSSYGYTF. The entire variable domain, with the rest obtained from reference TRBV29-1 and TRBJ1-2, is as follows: SAVISQKPSRDICQRGTSLTIQCQVDSQVTMMFWYRQQPGQSLTLIATANQGSEATYESGFVIDKFPISRPNLTFSTLTVSNMSPEDSSIYLCSVVGSSYGYTFGSGTRLTVV.

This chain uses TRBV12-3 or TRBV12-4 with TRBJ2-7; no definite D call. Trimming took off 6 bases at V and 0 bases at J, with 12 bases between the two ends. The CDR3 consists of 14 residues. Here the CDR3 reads CASSPATSSYEQYF. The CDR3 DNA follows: TGTGCCAGCAGCCCCGCGACCAGCTCCTACGAGCAGTACTTC.

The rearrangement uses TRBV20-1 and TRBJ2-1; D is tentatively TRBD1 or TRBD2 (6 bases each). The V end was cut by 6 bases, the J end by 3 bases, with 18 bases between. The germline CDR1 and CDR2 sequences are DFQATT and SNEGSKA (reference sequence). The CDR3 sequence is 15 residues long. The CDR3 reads CSANPWGAGYNEQFF. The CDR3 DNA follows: TGCAGTGCCAACCCGTGGGGGGCAGGCTACAATGAGCAGTTCTTC.

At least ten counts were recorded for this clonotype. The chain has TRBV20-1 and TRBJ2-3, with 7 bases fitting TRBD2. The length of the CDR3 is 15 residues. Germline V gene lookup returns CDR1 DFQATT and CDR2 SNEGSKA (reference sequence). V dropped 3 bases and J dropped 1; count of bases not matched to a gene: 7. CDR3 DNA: TGCAGTGCTAGCGGAACACGGGGGGGCACAGATACGCAGTATTTT. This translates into CSASGTRGGTDTQYF.